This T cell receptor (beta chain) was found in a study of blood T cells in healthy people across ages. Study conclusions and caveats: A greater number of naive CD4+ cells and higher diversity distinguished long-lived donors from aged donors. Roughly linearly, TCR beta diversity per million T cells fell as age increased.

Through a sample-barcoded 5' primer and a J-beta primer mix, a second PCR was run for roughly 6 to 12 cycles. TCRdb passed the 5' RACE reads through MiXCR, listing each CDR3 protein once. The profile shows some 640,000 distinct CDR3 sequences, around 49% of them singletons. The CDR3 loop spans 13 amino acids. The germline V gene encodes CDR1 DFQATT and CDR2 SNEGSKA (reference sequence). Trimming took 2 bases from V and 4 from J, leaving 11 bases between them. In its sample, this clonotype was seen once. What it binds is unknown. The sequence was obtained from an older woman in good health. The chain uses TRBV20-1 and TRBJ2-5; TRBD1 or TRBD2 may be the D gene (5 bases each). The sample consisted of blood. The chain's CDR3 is CSARPGTGETQYF. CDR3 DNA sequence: TGCAGTGCTAGACCCGGGACGGGAGAGACCCAGTACTTC.